The 31 T cell receptor beta chains in this list originate from one sample, sequenced in a study of T cells in Graves' hyperthyroidism and ophthalmopathy. Authors of the study amplified TCR beta CDR3 regions from RNA transcripts. The HTBI primer set was used in a first-round RT-PCR of the TCR CDR3. One entry per CDR3 protein, called by TCRdb with MiXCR from the multiplex PCR reads. The profile shows under 350,000 distinct CDR3 sequences, roughly 14% of them singletons. The sequencing sample was made of blood. The source is a woman aged 25 to 39 with Graves' hyperthyroidism that later progressed to Graves' ophthalmopathy.

At least ten counts were recorded for this clonotype. Here the CDR3 DNA reads TGTGCCAGCAGTTTGGTTCCGGGACTCGGGTCCTACGAGCAGTACTTC. Translation gives CASSLVPGLGSYEQYF. This rearrangement joins TRBV27 to TRBJ2-7; the D gene is possibly TRBD2 (6 bases). The CDR3 contains 16 residues. From germline, CDR1 is MNHEY and CDR2 SMNVEV (reference sequence). V lost 3 bases and J 1 base, leaving 16 bases between the germline ends.

This clonotype was recorded only once. Here the CDR3 reads CASSPRITGEQFF. In DNA form, the CDR3 reads TGTGCCAGCAGCCCACGGATTACCGGGGAGCAGTTCTTC. The V call is TRBV7-3, the J call TRBJ2-1; no clear D. In germline, CDR1 is SGHTA, CDR2 FQGTGA. V was clipped by 5 bases and J by 10 bases, with 15 bases between them. This CDR3 contains 13 residues.

This clonotype was counted at least ten times. The CDR3 nucleotides are TGTGCCAGCAGAGCGGGAGTCTCCTACAATGAGCAGTTCTTC. It encodes CASRAGVSYNEQFF. The chain employs TRBV7-6 and TRBJ2-1; 8 nucleotides agree with TRBD2. This CDR3 has 14 residues. J was trimmed by 0 bases and V by 6 bases; bases with no gene match: 1. The germline V gene encodes CDR1 SGHVS and CDR2 FNYEAQ.

The DNA of the CDR3 is TGTGCCACTGGGCGACTGGAGGGCTACACCTTC. This codes for CATGRLEGYTF. The chain employs TRBV6-4 and TRBJ1-2; D unclear. V lost 10 bases and J 8 bases, leaving 14 bases between the germline ends. Looked up from germline, CDR1 is MRHNA and CDR2 is SNTAGT. The CDR3 runs to 11 residues.

This clonotype was detected ten times or more. The genes are TRBV29-1 and TRBJ1-1, with 9 bases that match TRBD1. This CDR3 region has 14 residues. Trimming at V came to 6 bases and at J to 5 bases, leaving 10 bases not matched to a gene. From germline, CDR1 is SQVTM and CDR2 ANQGSEA. DNA of the CDR3: TGCAGCGTATCAATGGGAGGACAGGGGACTGAAGCTTTCTTT. Translated: CSVSMGGQGTEAFF. Variable domain in full (rest from reference TRBV29-1 and TRBJ1-1): SAVISQKPSRDICQRGTSLTIQCQVDSQVTMMFWYRQQPGQSLTLIATANQGSEATYESGFVIDKFPISRPNLTFSTLTVSNMSPEDSSIYLCSVSMGGQGTEAFFGQGTRLTVV.

The chain recombines TRBV13 with TRBJ1-4; D gene ambiguous. The V gene's germline CDR1 is PRHDT and CDR2 FYEKMQ (reference sequence). V gave up 0 bases and J gave up 4 bases, with 6 bases separating them. This CDR3 region has 14 residues. CDR3 residues: CASSLGGRNEKLFF. In nucleotides, the CDR3 is TGTGCCAGCAGCTTAGGAGGGCGTAATGAAAAACTGTTTTTT.

This rearrangement joins TRBV4-2 to TRBJ2-7; no reliable D call. V lost 0 bases, J lost 2 bases, and 11 bases lay in between. The CDR3 is made up of 15 amino acids. Looked up from germline, CDR1 is LGHNA and CDR2 is YNFKEQ. CDR3 sequence reads: CASSQDPDPAYEQYF. CDR3 DNA: TGTGCCAGCAGCCAAGATCCGGACCCAGCCTACGAGCAGTACTTC.

On this clonotype itself: Sequence at one end of the junction differs from germline and may be a read error. The gene calls are TRBV20-1 and TRBJ2-7; no clear D. Germline CDR1 is DFQATT and CDR2 is SNEGSKA (reference sequence). The CDR3 is 12 residues long. The DNA for the CDR3 is TGCAGCGCTAGAGATGCAGGCCTCGAGCAGTACTTC. It translates to CSARDAGLEQYF.

This clonotype was counted only a few times. The chain recombines TRBV6-2 or TRBV6-3 with TRBJ1-1; the match to TRBD1 covers 9 bases. CDR1 is MNHEY and CDR2 is SVGEGT in the germline V gene. The V and J ends lost 10 bases and 1 base, in that order; junction bases with no gene match: 10. This CDR3 spans 15 amino acids. As DNA, the CDR3 is TGTGCCAACAGCCGTACGACAGGGGGGAACACTGAAGCTTTCTTT. Translation gives CANSRTTGGNTEAFF.

V usage is TRBV28 and J usage is TRBJ2-7, with D uncertain. Trimming pared 3 bases from V and 1 base from J, leaving 13 bases between. The length of the CDR3 is 15 residues. The germline V gene encodes CDR1 MDHEN and CDR2 SYDVKM. Written as DNA, the CDR3 is TGTGCCAGCAGTTTCCCAGGTCACCGGTCCTACGAGCAGTACTTC. It is translated as CASSFPGHRSYEQYF.

This clonotype was observed at least ten times. This chain joins TRBV20-1 and TRBJ2-1, with D possibly being TRBD2 (5 bases). Trimming took off 7 bases at V and 4 bases at J, with 17 bases between the two ends. This CDR3 has 14 amino acids. Per germline, CDR1 DFQATT and CDR2 SNEGSKA (reference sequence). CDR3 residues: CSVAEGLGYNEQFF. CDR3 DNA sequence: TGCAGTGTCGCAGAGGGATTGGGTTACAATGAGCAGTTCTTC.

This clonotype was found many times. The chain is built from TRBV7-2 and TRBJ2-7; D is unclear. The CDR3 is 12 residues long. V shed 4 bases and J shed 3 bases, with 7 bases lying between them. Per germline, CDR1 SGHTA and CDR2 FQGNSA. Here the CDR3 reads CASSSMIYEQYF. CDR3 coding DNA: TGTGCCAGCAGCTCGATGATCTACGAGCAGTACTTC. Combining the CDR3 with reference TRBV7-2 and TRBJ2-7 gives the whole variable domain GAGVSQSPSNKVTEKGKDVELRCDPISGHTALYWYRQSLGQGLEFLIYFQGNSAPDKSGLPSDRFSAERTGGSVSTLTIQRTQQEDSAVYLCASSSMIYEQYFGPGTRLTVT.

In its sample, this clonotype was seen a few times. This sequence joins TRBV4-3 and TRBJ2-3, with no clear D. V was pared by 1 base and J by 4 bases, with 6 bases between. Germline V gene sequence: CDR1 LGHNA, CDR2 YSLEER. CDR3 size: 13 residues. The DNA for the CDR3 is TGCGCCAGCAGCCAAGCTCGGTCAGATACGCAGTATTTT. Its translation is CASSQARSDTQYF.

This clonotype was counted at least ten times. The chain links TRBV7-8 to TRBJ2-1; D remains ambiguous. Germline assignment: CDR1 SGHVS and CDR2 FQNEAQ. The CDR3 is 16 amino acids. Trimming cost V 6 bases and J 0 bases, with 15 bases left between them. The DNA of the CDR3 is TGTGCCAGCAGTTGGACGGACCCTTACTCCTACAATGAGCAGTTCTTC. Translating it yields CASSWTDPYSYNEQFF.

The sample holds many counts of this clonotype. The V and J genes are TRBV28 and TRBJ1-2, with 12 bases that match TRBD1. In germline, CDR1 is MDHEN, CDR2 SYDVKM. This CDR3 is 16 amino acids long. The ends lost 7 bases at V and 4 bases at J; junction bases unmatched: 10. DNA of the CDR3: TGTGCCAGCATCGGGACAGGGGGCGGCTATGGCTATGGCTACACCTTC. Encoded protein: CASIGTGGGYGYGYTF.

There are many counts of this clonotype. This chain connects TRBV12-3 or TRBV12-4 to TRBJ2-3; no firm D call. The CDR3 is 13 residues long. V was clipped by 6 bases and J by 7 bases, with 14 bases between them. CDR3 residues: CASRPPTPNTQYF. The CDR3 bases are TGTGCCAGCAGACCCCCGACTCCTAATACGCAGTATTTT.

This clonotype has a count of ten or more. The rearrangement uses TRBV6-2 or TRBV6-3 and TRBJ1-5; D is perhaps TRBD1 (5 bases). This CDR3 comprises 20 residues. Germline lookup yields CDR1 MNHEY and CDR2 SVGEGT. Trimming shortened V by 6 bases and J by 0 bases, and 27 bases separated the two germline ends. CDR3 nucleotide sequence: TGTGCCAGCAGCCACCAGCCCTCCTCGGAGACAGTCGATAGCAATCAGCCCCAGCATTTT. Encoded protein: CASSHQPSSETVDSNQPQHF.

This clonotype was detected ten times or more. The chain joins TRBV6-2 or TRBV6-3 to TRBJ2-7; unclear D gene. Germline CDR1 reads MNHEY; CDR2 reads SVGEGT. The CDR3 has 13 residues. Trimming took off 4 bases at V and 3 bases at J, with 10 bases between the two ends. The CDR3 region is CASSSDQHYEQYF. The CDR3 nucleotides are TGTGCCAGCAGTTCCGACCAGCACTACGAGCAGTACTTC.

This clonotype was counted between two and nine times. V usage is TRBV4-1 and J usage is TRBJ2-6, with 11 positions matching TRBD2. CDR3 size: 21 residues. CDR1 is MGHRA and CDR2 is YSYEKL in the germline V gene. V was pared by 1 base and J by 1 base, with 12 bases of the junction left unmatched. The DNA for the CDR3 is TGCGCCAGCAGCCAAGTTGGGCTAGCGGGAGGTAAGAGATCTGGGGCCAACGTCCTGACTTTC. Translation: CASSQVGLAGGKRSGANVLTF.

This clonotype was seen ten or more times. The V and J genes are TRBV6-5 and TRBJ2-3; 13 nucleotides agree with TRBD2. The germline V gene encodes CDR1 MNHEY and CDR2 SVGAGI. J lost 3 bases, V lost 0 bases, and 3 bases had no gene match. This CDR3 has 17 residues. In DNA form, the CDR3 reads TGTGCCAGCAGTTACTCGGGACTAGCGGGACCAACAGATACGCAGTATTTT. The encoded protein is CASSYSGLAGPTDTQYF.

The gene calls are TRBV15 and TRBJ1-3; D gene ambiguous. The germline gives CDR1 LNHNV, CDR2 YYDKDF (reference sequence). V was trimmed by 0 bases and J by 4 bases, leaving 4 bases between them. The CDR3 covers 13 residues. CDR3 sequence (DNA): TGTGCCACCAGCAGAGACGAAGGAAACACCATATATTTT. Its protein is CATSRDEGNTIYF.

The genes are TRBV25-1 and TRBJ2-3; D is possibly TRBD1 or TRBD2 (5 bases each). This CDR3 spans 15 amino acids. Deletions cut 8 bases from V and 0 bases from J, with 15 bases between. CDR1 is MGHDK and CDR2 is SYGVNS in the germline V gene. CDR3 DNA: TGTGCCAGCGGGGAATGGGGACGGAGCACAGATACGCAGTATTTT. It specifies CASGEWGRSTDTQYF.

In its sample, this clonotype was seen many times. The chain employs TRBV6-1 and TRBJ2-7; TRBD2 aligns across 11 bases. This CDR3 region has 14 residues. J gave up 2 bases and V 6 bases, and 3 bases lay outside the gene matches. Germline assignment: CDR1 MNHNS and CDR2 SASEGT. CDR3 DNA: TGTGCCAGCAGGAAACTAGCGGGGGCCTACGAGCAGTACTTC. Translating it yields CASRKLAGAYEQYF.

The sample holds a few counts of this clonotype. The chain uses TRBV19 and TRBJ2-5; tentatively, D is TRBD2 (6 bases). The CDR3 extends over 14 amino acids. Trimming shortened V by 7 bases and J by 5 bases, and 17 bases separated the two germline ends. Per the germline V gene, CDR1 is LNHDA and CDR2 is SQIVND (reference sequence). The CDR3 loop is CASKATGRGETQYF. The CDR3 DNA follows: TGTGCCAGTAAGGCTACAGGACGGGGGGAGACCCAGTACTTC.

V usage is TRBV7-9 and J usage is TRBJ2-1; D remains unclear. This CDR3 has 13 amino acids. V was shortened by 5 bases and J by 11 bases, with 16 bases between the two germline ends. Germline CDR1 is SEHNR and CDR2 is FQNEAQ (reference sequence). This CDR3 is CASSPGALDQQFF. CDR3 coding DNA: TGTGCCAGCAGCCCGGGTGCCTTGGATCAGCAGTTCTTC.

This clonotype has at least ten counts. The CDR3 protein is CASRSGGTMNTEAFF. For the CDR3, the DNA is TGTGCCAGCAGATCGGGCGGGACCATGAACACTGAAGCTTTCTTT. The chain carries TRBV27 and TRBJ1-1, with D perhaps matching TRBD1 (5 bases). The CDR3 runs 15 residues. V dropped 6 bases and J dropped 0 bases, with 14 bases sitting between them. The germline V gene encodes CDR1 MNHEY and CDR2 SMNVEV (reference sequence).

This clonotype was detected many times. The chain carries TRBV5-1 and TRBJ2-7; no definite D call. The ends were cut back, 3 bases at V and 2 bases at J, with 12 bases in the middle. Germline V gene data show CDR1 as SGHRS and CDR2 as YFSETQ. The CDR3 loop spans 14 amino acids. CDR3 loop: CASSSSSHPYEQYF. DNA for the CDR3: TGCGCCAGCAGCTCCTCAAGTCATCCCTACGAGCAGTACTTC.

The chain couples TRBV28 to TRBJ2-7; D unclear. The ends were cut back, 5 bases at V and 0 bases at J, with 11 bases in the middle. CDR1 and CDR2 from the germline V gene are MDHEN and SYDVKM. There are 14 residues in the CDR3. This chain's CDR3 is CASSPAAYSYEQYF. For the CDR3, the DNA is TGTGCCAGCAGTCCTGCGGCCTACTCCTACGAGCAGTACTTC.

This clonotype was seen repeatedly, ten times or more. The gene calls are TRBV27 and TRBJ2-5; TRBD1 aligns across 9 bases. J was trimmed by 2 bases and V by 6 bases; bases with no gene match: 10. Per the germline V gene, CDR1 is MNHEY and CDR2 is SMNVEV (reference sequence). The CDR3 is 16 residues long. In nucleotides, the CDR3 is TGTGCCAGCAGGCCTTACGGGACAGGGCCACAAGAGACCCAGTACTTC. Protein product: CASRPYGTGPQETQYF.

This clonotype came up many times. The CDR3 spells CASSQEGGESEAFF. The CDR3 coding sequence is TGCGCCAGCAGCCAAGAAGGGGGCGAGAGTGAAGCTTTCTTT. The chain carries TRBV4-1 and TRBJ1-1; 7 bases line up with TRBD1. CDR1 is MGHRA, CDR2 YSYEKL, per germline. After removal of 0 bases from V and 7 bases from J, the junction contained 5 bases not matched to a gene. The CDR3 sequence is 14 residues long.

On this clonotype: A much bigger clone sits one base away, suggesting this may be a read error. The rearrangement uses TRBV28 and TRBJ2-7; 7 bases are shared with TRBD1. CDR3 length: 13 residues. CDR1 is MDHEN, CDR2 SYDVKM, per germline. V lost 5 bases, J lost 3 bases, and 4 bases stayed unmatched. The CDR3 loop is CASSGAGGYEQYF. The CDR3 DNA reads as TGTGCCAGCAGTGGGGCAGGGGGCTACGAGCAGTACTTC.